A selection of T cell receptor beta chains follows, all from one sample in a study of vaccination and CD4 T cells after COVID-19. TCRdb fed the PCR reads into MiXCR, producing one record per CDR3 protein. The sample includes roughly 4,200 distinct CDR3 sequences, about 71% seen only once; the top ten take 30% to 45%. For these receptors, no antigen is known. Specimen: CD4+ T cells from blood, cultured in vitro. Every receptor here comes from a human donor in good health. Each CDR3 is given with its conserved first and last residue. D genes are given only for firm matches. Rows may omit the clone size; those that give it use once, few, many or a size class.

clone_size: -; v_call: TRBV27; j_call: TRBJ2-5; cdr3_length: 13; d_call: -; cdr3_nt: TGTGCCAGCAGGTCGAGGGTGACCGAGACCCAGTACTTC; cdr3_aa: CASRSRVTETQYF
clone_size: -; v_call: TRBV6-4; j_call: TRBJ1-1; cdr3_length: 14; d_call: -; cdr3_nt: TGTGCCAGCAGTGACTCGTCCAGGGCCACTGAAGCTTTCTTT; cdr3_aa: CASSDSSRATEAFF
clone_size: -; v_call: TRBV3-1; j_call: TRBJ1-1; cdr3_length: 14; d_call: -; cdr3_nt: TGTGCCAGCAGTCTAGGTCAGGAGGGCACTGAAGCTTTCTTT; cdr3_aa: CASSLGQEGTEAFF
clone_size: once; v_call: TRBV2; j_call: TRBJ1-2; cdr3_length: 14; d_call: TRBD1; cdr3_nt: TGTGCCAGCAGTGTTGAGGTGGGGACAGGGGGCTACACCTTC; cdr3_aa: CASSVEVGTGGYTF
clone_size: -; v_call: TRBV6-1; j_call: TRBJ2-3; cdr3_length: 15; d_call: TRBD2; cdr3_nt: TGTGCCAGCAGCTGGGGACTAGAGCGGACAGATACGCAGTATTTT; cdr3_aa: CASSWGLERTDTQYF
clone_size: -; v_call: TRBV20-1; j_call: TRBJ2-7; cdr3_length: 14; d_call: -; cdr3_nt: TGCAGTGCTAGAGATCTGTCTCCCGCCTACGAGCAGTACTTC; cdr3_aa: CSARDLSPAYEQYF
clone_size: -; v_call: TRBV5-6; j_call: TRBJ1-1; cdr3_length: 15; d_call: -; cdr3_nt: TGTGCCAGCAGCTCCGCAGGGGTCGTGAACACTGAAGCTTTCTTT; cdr3_aa: CASSSAGVVNTEAFF
clone_size: -; v_call: TRBV6-2/TRBV6-3; j_call: TRBJ1-1; cdr3_length: 14; d_call: -; cdr3_nt: TGTGCCAGCAGACCCGCGCAGAGGGGACCTAAAGCTTTCTTT; cdr3_aa: CASRPAQRGPKAFF
clone_size: -; v_call: TRBV19; j_call: TRBJ1-3; cdr3_length: 14; d_call: TRBD1; cdr3_nt: TGTGCCAGTAATCGGACAGGGCCTGGAAACACCATATATTTT; cdr3_aa: CASNRTGPGNTIYF
clone_size: -; v_call: TRBV15; j_call: TRBJ1-3; cdr3_length: 12; d_call: -; cdr3_nt: TGTGCCACCAGCAACTCTGGAAACACCATATATTTT; cdr3_aa: CATSNSGNTIYF